What follows are 5 T cell receptor beta chains derived from one specimen sequenced in a study of blood T cell repertoires in COVID-19. Sequencing used immunoSEQ multiplex PCR; TCRdb keeps in-frame clones, though not all of them. This sample carries 180,000 or so clones, 82% of them seen once, and the ten largest clones take 11%. Material for sequencing was PBMCs or T cells enriched from blood (not recorded which). The source is a man in his forties or fifties who had recovered from COVID-19.

V is TRBV2 and J is TRBJ2-2, with TRBD2 identical over 12 bases. Germline CDR1 and CDR2: SNHLY and FYNNEI. The CDR3 is 14 residues long. The junction had 6 bases not matched to a gene; V was cut back by 8 bases and J by 8 bases. DNA of the CDR3: TGTGCCAGCGCGACTAGCGGGGGTGGGGGGGAGCTGTTTTTT. It specifies CASATSGGGGELFF.

This chain connects TRBV19 to TRBJ1-1; D ambiguous. Germline CDR1 and CDR2: LNHDA and SQIVND (reference sequence). Trimming shortened V by 0 bases and J by 3 bases, and 11 bases separated the two germline ends. The CDR3 is 15 residues long. In nucleotides, the CDR3 is TGTGCCAGTAGTATAGACGGTTATAGTTACACTGAAGCTTTCTTT. Protein: CASSIDGYSYTEAFF.

The genes are TRBV5-1 and TRBJ2-7; D remains ambiguous. The CDR3 length is 14 residues. Trimming removed 0 bases at V and 2 bases at J, with 9 bases between. Germline V gene sequence: CDR1 SGHRS, CDR2 YFSETQ. CDR3 sequence (DNA): TGCGCCAGCAGCTTGGAACAGAACACCTACGAGCAGTACTTC. It translates to CASSLEQNTYEQYF.

This chain connects TRBV7-8 to TRBJ2-2; 11 positions agree with TRBD2. Trimming took 5 bases from V and 5 from J; bases not matched to a gene: 4. Germline V gene lookup returns CDR1 SGHVS and CDR2 FQNEAQ. This CDR3 region has 15 residues. CDR3 sequence (DNA): TGTGCCAGCAGCGCCACTAGCGGGAGAACCGGGGAGCTGTTTTTT. This encodes CASSATSGRTGELFF.

CDR3 loop: CASRAGTAGNQPQHF. CDR3 nucleotide sequence: TGTGCCAGCAGAGCCGGGACAGCGGGCAATCAGCCCCAGCATTTT. The chain combines TRBV27 with TRBJ1-5; TRBD1 matches at 7 bases. The trim removed 6 bases at V and 2 bases at J, leaving 7 bases unmatched. CDR3 size: 15 residues. Germline loops: CDR1 MNHEY, CDR2 SMNVEV (reference sequence).